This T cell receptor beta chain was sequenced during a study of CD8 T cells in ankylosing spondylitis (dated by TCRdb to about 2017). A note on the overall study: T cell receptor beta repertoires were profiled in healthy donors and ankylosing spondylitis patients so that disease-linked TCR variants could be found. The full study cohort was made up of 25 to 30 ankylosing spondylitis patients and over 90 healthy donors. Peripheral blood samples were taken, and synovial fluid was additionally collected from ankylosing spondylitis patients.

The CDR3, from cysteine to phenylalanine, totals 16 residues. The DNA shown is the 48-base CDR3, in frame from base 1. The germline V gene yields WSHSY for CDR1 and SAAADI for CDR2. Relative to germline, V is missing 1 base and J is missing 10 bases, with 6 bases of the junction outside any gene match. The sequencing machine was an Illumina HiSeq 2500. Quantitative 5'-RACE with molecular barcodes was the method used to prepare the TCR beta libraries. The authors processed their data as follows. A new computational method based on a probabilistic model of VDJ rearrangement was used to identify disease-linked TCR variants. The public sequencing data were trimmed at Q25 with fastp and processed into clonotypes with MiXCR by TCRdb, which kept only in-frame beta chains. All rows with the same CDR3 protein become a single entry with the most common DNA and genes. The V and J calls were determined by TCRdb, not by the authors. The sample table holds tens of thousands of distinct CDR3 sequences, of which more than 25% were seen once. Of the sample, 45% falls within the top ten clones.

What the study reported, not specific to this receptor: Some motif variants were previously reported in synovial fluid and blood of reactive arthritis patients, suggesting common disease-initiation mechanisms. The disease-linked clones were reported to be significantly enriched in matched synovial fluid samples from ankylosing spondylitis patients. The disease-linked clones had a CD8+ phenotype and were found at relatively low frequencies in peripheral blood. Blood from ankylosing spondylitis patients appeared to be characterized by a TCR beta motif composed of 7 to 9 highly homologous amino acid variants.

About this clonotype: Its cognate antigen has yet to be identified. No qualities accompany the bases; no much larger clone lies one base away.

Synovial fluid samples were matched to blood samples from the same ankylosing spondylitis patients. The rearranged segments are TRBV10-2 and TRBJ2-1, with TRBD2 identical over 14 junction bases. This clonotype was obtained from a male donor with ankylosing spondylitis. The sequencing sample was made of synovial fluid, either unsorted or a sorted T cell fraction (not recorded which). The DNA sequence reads TGCGCCAGCAGTGAGTTGGGACTAGCGGGAGAGGCCGAGCAGTTCTTC. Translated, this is CASSELGLAGEAEQFF.